The rows below give T cell receptor beta chains drawn from one sample of a study of T cell changes during pregnancy in multiple sclerosis. Produced via immunoSEQ multiplex PCR; TCRdb's table is partial and in-frame only. The sample shows around 61,000 clones, 91% of them seen only once. Sequencing used peripheral blood, obtained in the third trimester of pregnancy. These receptors came from a female donor in good health, enrolled as a control in a pregnancy study. CDR3s leave out the opening cysteine and the closing phenylalanine or tryptophan. The order of the fields is J gene, V gene, CDR3 protein.

TRBJ1-1,TRBV6-6,ASSRQGSTEAF
TRBJ1-2,TRBV5-5,ASSLEVPGQVEEYGYT
TRBJ2-2,TRBV7-8,ASSAGTSGVNTGELF
TRBJ2-7,TRBV5-4,ASSPPGTGVTYEQY
TRBJ2-3,TRBV5-6,ASSLLWGPQGKRTDTQY
TRBJ2-5,TRBV4-2,ASSPSSGGERETQY
TRBJ1-2,TRBV4-2,ASSQDGPLRSNYGYT
TRBJ1-5,TRBV7-9,ASSDDRMSIGNQPQH
TRBJ1-2,TRBV28,ASSFPGTAYGYT
TRBJ1-5,TRBV28,ASSSRQDYHQPQH
TRBJ2-1,TRBV28,ASSFTGTGINEQF
TRBJ2-7,TRBV12-5,ASGWSGAQQGYEQY
TRBJ1-4,TRBV5-6,ASTGRAREKLF
TRBJ1-5,TRBV5-5,ASSLAGGDQPQH
TRBJ1-2,TRBV11-2,ASSLGTGFYGYT
TRBJ1-4,TRBV6-5,ASRGAGGEKLF
TRBJ2-5,TRBV7-9,ASSLAPSGVESQY
TRBJ1-2,TRBV6-1,ASSPTGNYGYT
TRBJ2-7,TRBV19,ASSDRAGSEQY
TRBJ1-2,TRBV13,ASSLERTGVYGYT
TRBJ1-2,TRBV19,ASSSTGQGYGYT
TRBJ2-1,TRBV27,ASIQAGSYNEQF